Presented here are 22 T cell receptor beta chains from one specimen sequenced in a study of monozygotic twins with inflammatory bowel disease. With the 5' RACE reads reprocessed, TCRdb shows one record per CDR3 protein and no DNA. In all, the sample yields approximately 400,000 distinct CDR3 sequences. The sample consisted of blood. The receptors come from a human donor with ulcerative colitis or Crohn's disease, or a healthy co-twin of an affected twin (not recorded which).

V gene TRBV5-1 combines with J gene TRBJ2-4; TCRdb calls TRBD1, which cannot be checked without DNA. Germline assignment: CDR1 SGHRS and CDR2 YFSETQ. This CDR3 comprises 13 residues. The CDR3 here is CASSEGTNNIQYF.

CDR3 sequence: CASSIGQGATNSPLHF. V gene TRBV19 combines with J gene TRBJ1-6; lacking DNA, the TRBD1 call made by TCRdb goes unchecked. CDR3 length equals 16 residues. Germline CDR1 reads LNHDA; CDR2 reads SQIVND (reference sequence).

This chain links TRBV2 with TRBJ1-1. Germline values: CDR1 SNHLY, CDR2 FYNNEI. The CDR3 consists of 14 residues. CDR3: CASSAWAANTEAFF.

The gene calls are TRBV3-1 and TRBJ2-7; TCRdb outputs TRBD2, but without DNA this stays unchecked. This CDR3 comprises 15 residues. CDR1 and CDR2 (germline): LGHDT, YNNKEL (reference sequence). CDR3 sequence: CASSQGGLAHYEQYF.

V gene TRBV29-1 combines with J gene TRBJ1-1; TCRdb's D call, TRBD1, is unchecked because there is no DNA. The CDR3 is made up of 13 amino acids. Germline V gene data show CDR1 as SQVTM and CDR2 as ANQGSEA. The CDR3 protein is CSADRDRGTEAFF.

The chain has TRBV6-5 and TRBJ2-4. This CDR3 is 16 amino acids long. Germline assignment: CDR1 MNHEY and CDR2 SVGAGI. CDR3 amino acids: CASSYAQGVAKNIQYF.

The rearrangement links TRBV12-3 or TRBV12-4 to TRBJ2-1; TCRdb's D call of TRBD2 is untestable without DNA. The CDR3 covers 12 residues. This CDR3 is CASSLSSFEQFF.

The CDR3 is CASSSLVLAGVATGELFF. V gene TRBV11-2 combines with J gene TRBJ2-2; no DNA is available, so the TRBD2 call from TCRdb remains unchecked. Per germline, CDR1 SGHAT and CDR2 FQNNGV. This CDR3 spans 18 amino acids.

The V call is TRBV7-2, the J call TRBJ2-1; TCRdb's D call, TRBD2, is unchecked because there is no DNA. The length of the CDR3 is 14 residues. From germline, CDR1 is SGHTA and CDR2 FQGNSA. CDR3 loop: CASSSGGAWVEQFF. The variable domain in full, with the rest retrieved from reference TRBV7-2 and TRBJ2-1, is GAGVSQSPSNKVTEKGKDVELRCDPISGHTALYWYRQSLGQGLEFLIYFQGNSAPDKSGLPSDRFSAERTGGSVSTLTIQRTQQEDSAVYLCASSSGGAWVEQFFGPGTRLTVL.

This rearrangement joins TRBV6-2 or TRBV6-3 to TRBJ2-1; lacking DNA, the TRBD2 call made by TCRdb goes unchecked. CDR1 and CDR2 (germline): MNHEY, SVGEGT. The CDR3 loop spans 14 amino acids. The CDR3 sequence is CASSYSGLAREQFF.

This chain connects TRBV4-3 to TRBJ2-2. Per the germline V gene, CDR1 is LGHNA and CDR2 is YSLEER. This CDR3 contains 12 residues. The CDR3 region is CASRMMLGELFF.

V usage is TRBV20-1 and J usage is TRBJ2-5; the TRBD1 assignment by TCRdb is unverifiable without DNA. CDR3 size: 15 residues. Per the germline V gene, CDR1 is DFQATT and CDR2 is SNEGSKA (reference sequence). The CDR3 here is CSASHRGGGGETQYF.

The CDR3: CASSSRQDQETQYF. The rearrangement joins TRBV7-9 to TRBJ2-5. This CDR3 comprises 14 residues. Germline assignment: CDR1 SEHNR and CDR2 FQNEAQ (reference sequence). The variable domain in full, completed from reference TRBV7-9 and TRBJ2-5, reads DTGVSQNPRHKITKRGQNVTFRCDPISEHNRLYWYRQTLGQGPEFLTYFQNEAQLEKSRLLSDRFSAERPKGSFSTLEIQRTEQGDSAMYLCASSSRQDQETQYFGPGTRLLVL.

The rearrangement uses TRBV3-1 and TRBJ2-1; TCRdb designates TRBD2, a call that cannot be tested without DNA. Germline V lookup: CDR1 LGHDT, CDR2 YNNKEL (reference sequence). The CDR3 is 17 amino acids. CDR3 protein: CASSPPPGRAGGHEQFF.

The chain has TRBV11-1 and TRBJ2-7; TCRdb lists TRBD1, though no DNA is available to test this call. The CDR3 spans 14 residues. Per germline, CDR1 SGHAT and CDR2 FQDESV (reference sequence). CDR3 in amino acids: CASSLRRGPLKQYF.

This sequence joins TRBV28 and TRBJ1-2; the TRBD1 assignment by TCRdb is unverifiable without DNA. The germline V gene has CDR1 MDHEN and CDR2 SYDVKM. The CDR3 is 15 amino acids. This chain's CDR3 is CASSRQGTPNYGYTF.

The V and J genes are TRBV5-5 and TRBJ1-1. Germline assignment: CDR1 SGHKS and CDR2 YYEKEE (reference sequence). The CDR3 is 14 amino acids. CDR3 sequence: CASSLTFLNTEAFF.

CDR3 residues: CSHRGEGAGGTEAFF. V gene TRBV29-1 combines with J gene TRBJ1-1; TCRdb proposes TRBD1, but this gene call is untestable without DNA. The CDR3 runs 15 residues. In germline, CDR1 is SQVTM, CDR2 ANQGSEA.

V gene TRBV27 combines with J gene TRBJ2-3. This CDR3 has 15 residues. Germline lookup yields CDR1 MNHEY and CDR2 SMNVEV (reference sequence). The CDR3 loop is CASSSVDIGHDTQYF.

The chain couples TRBV2 to TRBJ2-3; TCRdb's D call of TRBD1 is untestable without DNA. The CDR3 has 14 amino acids. The V gene's germline CDR1 is SNHLY and CDR2 FYNNEI. CDR3 sequence: CASSKGPPADTQYF. The complete variable domain, with remaining parts taken from reference TRBV2 and TRBJ2-3, reads EPEVTQTPSHQVTQMGQEVILRCVPISNHLYFYWYRQILGQKVEFLVSFYNNEISEKSEIFDDQFSVERPDGSNFTLKIRSTKLEDSAMYFCASSKGPPADTQYFGPGTRLTVL.

The chain joins TRBV19 to TRBJ2-7. This CDR3 has 13 amino acids. Germline lookup yields CDR1 LNHDA and CDR2 SQIVND (reference sequence). The CDR3 protein is CASSSQDSYEQYF. The full variable domain, completed using reference TRBV19 and TRBJ2-7, is DGGITQSPKYLFRKEGQNVTLSCEQNLNHDAMYWYRQDPGQGLRLIYYSQIVNDFQKGDIAEGYSVSREKKESFPLTVTSAQKNPTAFYLCASSSQDSYEQYFGPGTRLTVT.

The gene calls are TRBV6-2 or TRBV6-3 and TRBJ2-1; TCRdb's assignment of TRBD1 cannot be checked, as there is no DNA. From germline, CDR1 is MNHEY and CDR2 SVGEGT. This CDR3 region has 13 residues. CDR3 sequence: CASSYSRDRVGIF.